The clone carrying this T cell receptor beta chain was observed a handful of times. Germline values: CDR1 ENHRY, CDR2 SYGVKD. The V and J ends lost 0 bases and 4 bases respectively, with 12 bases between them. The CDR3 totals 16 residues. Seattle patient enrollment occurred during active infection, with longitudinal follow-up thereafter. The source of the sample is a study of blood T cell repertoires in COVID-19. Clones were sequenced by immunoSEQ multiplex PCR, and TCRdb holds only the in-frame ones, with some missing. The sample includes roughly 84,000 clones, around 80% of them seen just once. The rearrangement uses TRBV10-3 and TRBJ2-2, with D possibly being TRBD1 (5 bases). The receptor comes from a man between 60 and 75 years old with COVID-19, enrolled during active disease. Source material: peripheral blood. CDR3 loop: CAISESIFRATGELFF. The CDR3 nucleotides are TGTGCCATCAGTGAGTCAATCTTCAGGGCCACCGGGGAGCTGTTTTTT.